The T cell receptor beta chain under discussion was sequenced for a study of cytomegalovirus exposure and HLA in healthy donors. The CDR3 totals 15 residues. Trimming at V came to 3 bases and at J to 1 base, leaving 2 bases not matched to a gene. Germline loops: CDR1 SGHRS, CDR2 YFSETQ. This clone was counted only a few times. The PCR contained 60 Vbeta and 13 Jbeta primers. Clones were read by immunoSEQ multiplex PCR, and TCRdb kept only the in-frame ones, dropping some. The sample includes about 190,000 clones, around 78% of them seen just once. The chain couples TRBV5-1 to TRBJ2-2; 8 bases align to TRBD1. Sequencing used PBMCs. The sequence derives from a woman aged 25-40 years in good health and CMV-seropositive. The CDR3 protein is CASSSGTGNTGELFF. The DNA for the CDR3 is TGCGCCAGCAGCTCCGGGACAGGGAACACCGGGGAGCTGTTTTTT.